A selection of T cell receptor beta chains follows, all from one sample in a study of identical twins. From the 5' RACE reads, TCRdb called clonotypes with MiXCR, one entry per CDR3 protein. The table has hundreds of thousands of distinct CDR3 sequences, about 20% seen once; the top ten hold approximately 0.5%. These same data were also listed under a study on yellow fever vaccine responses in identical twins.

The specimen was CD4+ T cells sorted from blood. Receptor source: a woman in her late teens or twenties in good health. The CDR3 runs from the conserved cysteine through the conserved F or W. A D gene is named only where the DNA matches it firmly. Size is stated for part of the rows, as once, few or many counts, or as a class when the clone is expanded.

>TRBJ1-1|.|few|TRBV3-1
TGTGCCAGCAGCCAAGCCCCCACTGAAGCTTTCTTT
CASSQAPTEAFF
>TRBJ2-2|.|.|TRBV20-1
TGCAGTGCTAGAAAGGTGGCGAACACCGGGGAGCTGTTTTTT
CSARKVANTGELFF
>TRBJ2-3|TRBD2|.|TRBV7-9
TGTGCCAGCAGCCCCTCACTAGCGGGGGGGCAAGATACGCAGTATTTT
CASSPSLAGGQDTQYF
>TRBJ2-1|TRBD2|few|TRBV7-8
TGTGCCAGCAGCTTAGGCTCGGGACTAGCGGAGCAGTTCTTC
CASSLGSGLAEQFF
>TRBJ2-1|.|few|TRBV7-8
TGTGCCAGCCGTCCCAGAGGAAAAAATGAGCAGTTCTTC
CASRPRGKNEQFF
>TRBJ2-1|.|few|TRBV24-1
TGTGCCACCAGTCACGGATGGAACAATGAGCAGTTCTTC
CATSHGWNNEQFF
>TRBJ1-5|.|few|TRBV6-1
TGTGCCAGCACCTCCCTGAATCAGCCCCAGCATTTT
CASTSLNQPQHF
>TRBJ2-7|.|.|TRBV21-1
TGTGCCAGCGTCAAAAGCGGGAGTGGCGAGCAGTACTTC
CASVKSGSGEQYF
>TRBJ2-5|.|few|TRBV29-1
TGCAGCGTTGTAACGATGGAGACCCAGTACTTC
CSVVTMETQYF
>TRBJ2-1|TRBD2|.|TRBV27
TGTGCCCCCACCGAAAAGCGGGGGGGATGCCACAATGAGCAGTTCTTC
CAPTEKRGGCHNEQFF
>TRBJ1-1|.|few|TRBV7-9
TGTGCCAGCACCAGACACACTGAAGCTTTCTTT
CASTRHTEAFF
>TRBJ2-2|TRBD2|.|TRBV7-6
TGTGCCAGCAGCCCAACTAGCGGGAGTAACACCGGGGAGCTGTTTTTT
CASSPTSGSNTGELFF
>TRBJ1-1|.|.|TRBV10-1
TGCGCCAGCAGTGCGGGAGGATACACTGAAGCTTTCTTT
CASSAGGYTEAFF
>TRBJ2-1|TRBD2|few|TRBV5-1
TGCGCCAGCAGCTTGGACATCGGACTAGCGGGGAACAATGAGCAGTTCTTC
CASSLDIGLAGNNEQFF
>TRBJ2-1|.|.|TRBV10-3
TGTGCCATCGGTGGCAGGGACAATGAGCAGTTCTTC
CAIGGRDNEQFF
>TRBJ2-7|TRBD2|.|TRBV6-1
TGTGCCAGCAGGCCTAGCGGAGGATTAAACTACGAGCAGTACTTC
CASRPSGGLNYEQYF
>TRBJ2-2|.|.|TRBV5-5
TGTGCCAGCAGCTTTCTCGGCGGGACGAACACCGGGGAGCTGTTTTTT
CASSFLGGTNTGELFF
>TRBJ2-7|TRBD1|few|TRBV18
TGTGCCAGCTCACTGGGACAGGGTGAGGCCTACGAGCAGTACTTC
CASSLGQGEAYEQYF
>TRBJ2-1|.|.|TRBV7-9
TGTGCCAGCAGCCCACGGGTAGCGGAGAGCTCCTACAATGAGCAGTTCTTC
CASSPRVAESSYNEQFF
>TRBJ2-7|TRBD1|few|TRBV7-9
TGTGCCAGCAGCTTAGCGGACAGGGGTGGTGAGCAGTACTTC
CASSLADRGGEQYF
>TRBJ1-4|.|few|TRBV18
TGTGCCAGCTCACAACAAGCAGGGACGGGAAACGAAAAACTGTTTTTT
CASSQQAGTGNEKLFF
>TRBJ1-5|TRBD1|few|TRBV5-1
TGCGCCAGCAGCCCCGGGACAGGTTACAATCAGCCCCAGCATTTT
CASSPGTGYNQPQHF
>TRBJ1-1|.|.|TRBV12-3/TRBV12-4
TGTGCCAGCAGTCCGAGGACGGGCGTGGGTCTAGTGAACACTGAAGCTTTCTTT
CASSPRTGVGLVNTEAFF
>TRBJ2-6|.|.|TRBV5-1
TGCGCCAGCAGCATGGACGGCCAGTCTGGGGCCAACGTCCTGACTTTC
CASSMDGQSGANVLTF
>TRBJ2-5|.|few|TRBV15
TGTGCCACCAGCAGAGATTCGGCCAGGGCCCCAGAGACCCAGTACTTC
CATSRDSARAPETQYF
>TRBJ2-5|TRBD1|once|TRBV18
TGTGCCAGCTCCCCGGGACAGCCGATCCAAGAGACCCAGTACTTC
CASSPGQPIQETQYF
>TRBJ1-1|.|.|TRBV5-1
TGCGCCAGCAGTAATCCCAGGGGCACTGAAGCTTTCTTT
CASSNPRGTEAFF
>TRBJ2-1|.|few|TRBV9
TGTGCCAGCAGCGACAGCGGCCTGGGCGGGCAGTTCTTC
CASSDSGLGGQFF
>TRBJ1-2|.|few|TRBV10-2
TGCGCCAGCAGTGAGCTGGGAGGCTACACCTTC
CASSELGGYTF
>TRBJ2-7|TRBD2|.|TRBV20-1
TGCAGTGCAACCAACGGGGGGGTCTACGAGCAGTACTTC
CSATNGGVYEQYF
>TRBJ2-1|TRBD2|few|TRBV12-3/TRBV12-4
TGTGCCAGCAGTTTTACTAGCGGGAGGGGCGGAACCTACAATGAGCAGTTCTTC
CASSFTSGRGGTYNEQFF
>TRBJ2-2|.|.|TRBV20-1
TGCAGTGCGGACACCTCCGGGGAGCTGTTTTTT
CSADTSGELFF
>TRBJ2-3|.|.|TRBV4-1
TGCGCCAGCAGCTACCCCCCGTCGACGCAGTATTTT
CASSYPPSTQYF
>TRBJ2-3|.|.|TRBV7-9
TGTGCCAGCAGCTGGACACAAAGCACAGATACTCAGTATTTT
CASSWTQSTDTQYF
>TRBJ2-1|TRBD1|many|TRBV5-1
TGCGCCAGCAGCTTGGCCGGGGACAGCTACAATGAGCAGTTCTTC
CASSLAGDSYNEQFF
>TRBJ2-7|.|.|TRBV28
TGTGCCAGCAGTCCGGGACTTGAACCTTTGCGGGAGCAGTACTTC
CASSPGLEPLREQYF
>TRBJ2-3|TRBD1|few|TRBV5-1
TGCGCCAGCAGCTTGACAGGGGGTACACCTGATACGCAGTATTTT
CASSLTGGTPDTQYF
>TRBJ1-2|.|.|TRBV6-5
TGTGCCAGCAGTTACGGCTATATAACTAACTATGGCTACACCTTC
CASSYGYITNYGYTF
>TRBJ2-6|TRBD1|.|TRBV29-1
TGCAGCGCCCAAGTTGGGCCCAGGGGGCGAATCGCTGGGGCCAACGTCCTGACTTTC
CSAQVGPRGRIAGANVLTF
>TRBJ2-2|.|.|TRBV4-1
TGCGCCAGCAGCCAATTGGGAAACGCGAACACCGGGGAGCTGTTTTTT
CASSQLGNANTGELFF